This passage covers 10 T cell receptor beta chains from one sample sequenced in a study of T cell responses to AZD1222 COVID-19 vaccine. The table came from immunoSEQ multiplex PCR; TCRdb's copy has only in-frame clones and leaves some out. The top ten clones hold about 1.5% of a sample with around 200,000 clones, approximately 94% of them seen once. The source was peripheral blood, collected 28 days after the second AZD1222 dose. The receptors derive from an adult who received the AZD1222 COVID-19 vaccine.

The chain uses TRBV7-2 and TRBJ2-3; the D gene is possibly TRBD1 (6 bases). From germline, CDR1 is SGHTA and CDR2 FQGNSA. The germline V and J ends were trimmed by 4 bases and 3 bases, with 14 bases remaining between them. This CDR3 has 15 amino acids. Here the CDR3 reads CASSYRVSLTDTQYF. The CDR3 DNA reads as TGTGCCAGCAGCTACAGGGTCAGTTTAACAGATACGCAGTATTTT.

The V and J genes are TRBV7-8 and TRBJ1-1; D perhaps matches TRBD1 (5 bases). The CDR3 totals 17 residues. Trimming removed 3 bases at V and 0 bases at J, with 17 bases between. In germline, CDR1 is SGHVS, CDR2 FQNEAQ. CDR3 sequence reads: CASSLARGGGMNTEAFF. CDR3 in DNA: TGTGCCAGCAGCTTGGCTCGGGGCGGGGGGATGAACACTGAAGCTTTCTTT.

The chain employs TRBV5-1 and TRBJ1-2; 9 bases line up with TRBD1. Trimming cost V 0 bases and J 8 bases; bases outside gene matches: 8. The CDR3 sequence is 15 residues long. Germline V gene sequence: CDR1 SGHRS, CDR2 YFSETQ. The CDR3 reads CASSLGDRETQGYTF. In DNA, the CDR3 is TGCGCCAGCAGCTTGGGGGACAGGGAGACCCAAGGCTACACCTTC.

The chain links TRBV12-3 or TRBV12-4 to TRBJ2-7; D unresolved. The CDR3 runs 13 residues. V lost 3 bases and J lost 4, with 10 bases in between. CDR3 DNA sequence: TGTGCCAGCAGTTTTTCAGCCCAATACGAGCAGTACTTC. Translating it yields CASSFSAQYEQYF.

The chain couples TRBV11-3 to TRBJ1-1; D is ambiguous. Per the germline V gene, CDR1 is SGHNT and CDR2 is YENEEA. Trimming left V 5 bases short and J 0 bases short, with 10 bases between. CDR3 length equals 14 residues. In DNA form, the CDR3 reads TGTGCCAGCAGCCCCCGGGGTCTGAACACTGAAGCTTTCTTT. This sequence encodes CASSPRGLNTEAFF.

This clone was observed once. The chain couples TRBV19 to TRBJ1-5, with D possibly being TRBD1 (6 bases). This CDR3 spans 15 amino acids. Germline V gives CDR1 LNHDA, CDR2 SQIVND (reference sequence). The V and J ends lost 6 bases and 1 base respectively, with 13 bases between them. In DNA, the CDR3 is TGTGCCAGTAGGATTACAGGGTACAGCAATCAGCCCCAGCATTTT. As protein: CASRITGYSNQPQHF.

This rearrangement joins TRBV7-3 to TRBJ1-6; 9 bases map to TRBD1. V lost 2 bases, J lost 7 bases, and 6 bases stayed unmatched. Germline V gene sequence: CDR1 SGHTA, CDR2 FQGTGA. The CDR3 contains 16 residues. The CDR3 region has the DNA TGTGCCAGCAGCTTAGGATTGGGGACAGGGAATTCACCCCTCCACTTT. It encodes CASSLGLGTGNSPLHF.

In this sample, this clone turned up once. The chain joins TRBV10-3 to TRBJ1-2, with 7 bases identical to TRBD1. Germline V gene data show CDR1 as ENHRY and CDR2 as SYGVKD. This CDR3 region has 13 residues. V trimming: 8 bases; J trimming: 4 bases; junction bases outside the gene matches: 7. CDR3 protein: CAIEGDRLYGYTF. The CDR3 DNA follows: TGTGCCATCGAAGGGGACAGACTCTATGGCTACACCTTC.

This rearrangement joins TRBV7-9 to TRBJ2-5; perhaps TRBD2 as D (5 bases). V was pared by 4 bases and J by 5 bases, with 23 bases between. Germline CDR1 SEHNR, CDR2 FQNEAQ (reference sequence). The CDR3 spans 17 residues. DNA for the CDR3: TGTGCCAGCAGCTCCCCACTACTAGTCTACCTGAGGGAGACCCAGTACTTC. Its protein is CASSSPLLVYLRETQYF. Complete variable domain (other parts from reference TRBV7-9 and TRBJ2-5): DTGVSQNPRHKITKRGQNVTFRCDPISEHNRLYWYRQTLGQGPEFLTYFQNEAQLEKSRLLSDRFSAERPKGSFSTLEIQRTEQGDSAMYLCASSSPLLVYLRETQYFGPGTRLLVL.

V usage is TRBV3-1 (or the pseudogene TRBV3-2) and J usage is TRBJ2-5, with TRBD1 as a possible D gene (6 bases). Trimming removed 0 bases at V and 4 bases at J, with 15 bases between. The CDR3 sequence is 16 residues long. Looked up from germline, CDR1 is LGHDT and CDR2 is YNNKEL (reference sequence). In DNA form, the CDR3 reads TGTGCCAGCAGCCAAGATAGGGGCACAGGGCGAGAGACCCAGTACTTC. Its translation is CASSQDRGTGRETQYF.